This T cell receptor (beta chain) was captured in a study of blood T cell repertoires in COVID-19. Overall study: There were acute and convalescent COVID-19 samples, and they came from the United States, Italy and Spain. Sample material is recorded as cDNA or gDNA derived from T cells, B-cell-depleted T cells, or PBMCs.

Germline CDR1 reads SGHTA; CDR2 reads FQGTGA. V gave up 0 bases and J gave up 0 bases, with 3 bases separating them. The CDR3 is 15 residues long. In the authors' methods: Amplification of reference gene primers was used by the study to estimate nucleated cell counts. Assay: immunoSEQ multiplex PCR; the TCRdb copy retains only in-frame clones and omits some. V, J and clone size are those of that table, while D and trimming were read from the DNA. The sample lists some 130,000 clones, just under 85% occurring once. The clonotype was recovered from a woman aged 45-65 years with acute or convalescent COVID-19. V and J are TRBV7-3 and TRBJ2-6; D is ambiguous. The sequenced sample was peripheral blood. The CDR3, as DNA: TGTGCCAGCAGCTTAACGAGCTCTGGGGCCAACGTCCTGACTTTC. Protein: CASSLTSSGANVLTF.